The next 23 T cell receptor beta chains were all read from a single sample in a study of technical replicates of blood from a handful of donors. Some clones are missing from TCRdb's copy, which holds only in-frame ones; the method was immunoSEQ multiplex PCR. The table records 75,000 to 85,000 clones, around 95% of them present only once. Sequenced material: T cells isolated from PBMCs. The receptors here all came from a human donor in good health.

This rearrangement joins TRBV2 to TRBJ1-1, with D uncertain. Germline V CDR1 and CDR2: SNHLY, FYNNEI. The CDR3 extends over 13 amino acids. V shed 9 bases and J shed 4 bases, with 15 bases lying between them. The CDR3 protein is CASCRGRSTEAFF. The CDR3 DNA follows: TGTGCCAGTTGTCGGGGTAGGTCCACTGAAGCTTTCTTT.

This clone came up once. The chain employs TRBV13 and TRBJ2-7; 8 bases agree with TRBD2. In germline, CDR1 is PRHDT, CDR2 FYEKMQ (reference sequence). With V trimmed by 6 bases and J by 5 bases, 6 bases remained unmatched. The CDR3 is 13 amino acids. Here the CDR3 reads CASRPGGTDEQYF. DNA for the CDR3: TGTGCCAGCAGACCGGGGGGGACGGACGAGCAGTACTTC.

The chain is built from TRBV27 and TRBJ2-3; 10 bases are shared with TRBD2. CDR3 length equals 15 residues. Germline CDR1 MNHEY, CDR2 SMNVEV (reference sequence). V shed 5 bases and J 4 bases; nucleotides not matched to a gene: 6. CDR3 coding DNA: TGTGCCAGCAGTACACTAGCGGGAACGGCAGATACGCAGTATTTT. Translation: CASSTLAGTADTQYF.

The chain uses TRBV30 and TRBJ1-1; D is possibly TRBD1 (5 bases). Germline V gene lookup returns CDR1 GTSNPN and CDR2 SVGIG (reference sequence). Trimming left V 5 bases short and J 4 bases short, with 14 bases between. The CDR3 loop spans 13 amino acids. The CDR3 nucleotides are TGTGCCTGGGAAATCGCAGGGTCCACTGAAGCTTTCTTT. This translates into CAWEIAGSTEAFF.

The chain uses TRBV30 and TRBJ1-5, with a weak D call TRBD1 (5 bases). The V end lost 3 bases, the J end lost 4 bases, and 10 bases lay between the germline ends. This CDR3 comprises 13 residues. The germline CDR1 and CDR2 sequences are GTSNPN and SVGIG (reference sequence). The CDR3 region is CAWSQGGNQPQHF. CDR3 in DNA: TGTGCCTGGAGCCAGGGAGGGAATCAGCCCCAGCATTTT.

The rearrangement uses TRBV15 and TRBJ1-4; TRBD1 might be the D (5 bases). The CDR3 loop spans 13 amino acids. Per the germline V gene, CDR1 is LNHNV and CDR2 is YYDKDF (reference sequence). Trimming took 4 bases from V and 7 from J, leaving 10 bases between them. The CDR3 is CATSTGTSEKLFF. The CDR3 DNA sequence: TGTGCCACCAGCACAGGGACTTCTGAAAAACTGTTTTTT.

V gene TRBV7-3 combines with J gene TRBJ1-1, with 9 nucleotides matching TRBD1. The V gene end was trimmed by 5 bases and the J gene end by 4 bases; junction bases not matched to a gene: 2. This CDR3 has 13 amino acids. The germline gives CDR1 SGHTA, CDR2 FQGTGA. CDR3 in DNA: TGTGCCAGCAGCCGGGACAGGGCCACTGAAGCTTTCTTT. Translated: CASSRDRATEAFF.

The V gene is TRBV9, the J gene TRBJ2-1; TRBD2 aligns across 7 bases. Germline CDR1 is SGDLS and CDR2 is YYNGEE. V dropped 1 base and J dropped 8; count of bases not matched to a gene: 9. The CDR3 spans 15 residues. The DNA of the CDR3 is TGTGCCAGCAGCGTATCTAGCGGCCTGTTGGATGAGCAGTTCTTC. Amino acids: CASSVSSGLLDEQFF.

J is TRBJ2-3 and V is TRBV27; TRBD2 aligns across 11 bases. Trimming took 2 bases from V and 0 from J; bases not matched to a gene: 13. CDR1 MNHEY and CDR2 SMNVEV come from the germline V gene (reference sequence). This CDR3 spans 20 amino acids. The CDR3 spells CASSLRPRLAGGPSTDTQYF. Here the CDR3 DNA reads TGTGCCAGCAGTTTAAGGCCCCGGCTAGCGGGAGGCCCAAGCACAGATACGCAGTATTTT.

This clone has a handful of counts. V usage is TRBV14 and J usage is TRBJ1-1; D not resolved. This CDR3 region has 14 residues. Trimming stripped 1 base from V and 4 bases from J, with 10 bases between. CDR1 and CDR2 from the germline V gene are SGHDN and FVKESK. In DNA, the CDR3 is TGTGCCAGCAGCCAAGTGGGCAGTTTCACTGAAGCTTTCTTT. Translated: CASSQVGSFTEAFF.

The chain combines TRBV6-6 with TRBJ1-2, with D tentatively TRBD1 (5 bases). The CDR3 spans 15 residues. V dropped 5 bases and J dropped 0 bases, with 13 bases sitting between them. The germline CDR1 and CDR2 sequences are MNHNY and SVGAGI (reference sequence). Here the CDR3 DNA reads TGTGCCAGCAGTGTCAGGGTCCAAGCTAACTATGGCTACACCTTC. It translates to CASSVRVQANYGYTF.

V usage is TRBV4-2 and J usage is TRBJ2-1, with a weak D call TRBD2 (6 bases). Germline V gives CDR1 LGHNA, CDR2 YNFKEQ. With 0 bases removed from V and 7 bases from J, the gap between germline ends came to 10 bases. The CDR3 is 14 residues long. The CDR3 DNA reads TGTGCCAGCAGCCAAGACCGGCGGGATAATGAGCAGTTCTTC. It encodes CASSQDRRDNEQFF.

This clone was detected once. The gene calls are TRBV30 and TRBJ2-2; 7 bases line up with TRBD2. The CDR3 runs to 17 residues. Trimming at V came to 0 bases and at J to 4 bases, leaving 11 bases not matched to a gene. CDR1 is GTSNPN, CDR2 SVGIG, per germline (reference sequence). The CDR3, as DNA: TGTGCCTGGAGTGTAAGCTTCAGCGGGACCTCCACCGGGGAGCTGTTTTTT. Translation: CAWSVSFSGTSTGELFF.

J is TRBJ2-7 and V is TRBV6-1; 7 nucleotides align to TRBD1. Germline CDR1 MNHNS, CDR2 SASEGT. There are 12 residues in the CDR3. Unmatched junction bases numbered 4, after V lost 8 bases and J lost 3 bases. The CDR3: CASLGTVYEQYF. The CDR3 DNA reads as TGTGCCAGCCTGGGGACAGTCTACGAGCAGTACTTC.

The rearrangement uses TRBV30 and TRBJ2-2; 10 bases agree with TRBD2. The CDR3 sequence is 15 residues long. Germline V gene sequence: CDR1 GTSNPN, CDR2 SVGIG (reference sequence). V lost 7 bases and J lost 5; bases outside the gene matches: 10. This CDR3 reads CASQPGLAITGELFF. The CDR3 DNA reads TGTGCCTCCCAGCCGGGACTAGCGATTACCGGGGAGCTGTTTTTT.

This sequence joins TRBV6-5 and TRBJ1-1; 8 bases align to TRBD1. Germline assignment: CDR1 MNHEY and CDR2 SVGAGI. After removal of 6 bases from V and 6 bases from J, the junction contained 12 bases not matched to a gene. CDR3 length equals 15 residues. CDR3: CASSRQGMRDAEAFF. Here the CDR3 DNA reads TGTGCCAGCAGCCGACAGGGGATGAGAGACGCTGAAGCTTTCTTT.

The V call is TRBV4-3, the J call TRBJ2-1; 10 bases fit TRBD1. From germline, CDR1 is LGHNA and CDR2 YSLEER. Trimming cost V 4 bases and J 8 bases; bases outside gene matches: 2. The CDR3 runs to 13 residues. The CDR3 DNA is TGCGCCAGCAGCCTGGGACAGGGGTATGAGCAGTTCTTC. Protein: CASSLGQGYEQFF.

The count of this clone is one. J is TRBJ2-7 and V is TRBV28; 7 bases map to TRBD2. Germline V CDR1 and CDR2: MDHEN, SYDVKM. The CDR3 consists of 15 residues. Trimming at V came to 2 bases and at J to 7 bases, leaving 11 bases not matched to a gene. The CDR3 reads CASSLTGEGLLEQYF. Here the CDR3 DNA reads TGTGCCAGCAGTTTAACGGGGGAGGGCCTGTTAGAGCAGTACTTC.

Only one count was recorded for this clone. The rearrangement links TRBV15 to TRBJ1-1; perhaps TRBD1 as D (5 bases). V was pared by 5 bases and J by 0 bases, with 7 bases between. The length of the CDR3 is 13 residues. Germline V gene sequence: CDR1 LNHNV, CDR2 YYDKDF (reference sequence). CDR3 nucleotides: TGTGCCACCAGCCTCAGGGTGAACACTGAAGCTTTCTTT. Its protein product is CATSLRVNTEAFF.

DNA of the CDR3: TGTGCCAGCAGCCCCACCGGGTCCGGGCCACTAGGCTATGGCTACACCTTC. Its translation is CASSPTGSGPLGYGYTF. The chain uses TRBV5-8 and TRBJ1-2, with D hard to call. This CDR3 has 17 amino acids. CDR1 is SGHTS, CDR2 YDEGEE, per germline. V lost 4 bases to trimming and J lost 4 bases, with 23 bases between them.

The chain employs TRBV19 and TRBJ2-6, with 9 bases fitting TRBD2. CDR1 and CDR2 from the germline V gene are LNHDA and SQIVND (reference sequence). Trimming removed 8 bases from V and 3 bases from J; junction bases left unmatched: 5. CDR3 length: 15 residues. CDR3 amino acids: CASLSGSSGANVLTF. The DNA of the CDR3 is TGTGCCAGTCTTAGCGGGAGTAGTGGGGCCAACGTCCTGACTTTC.

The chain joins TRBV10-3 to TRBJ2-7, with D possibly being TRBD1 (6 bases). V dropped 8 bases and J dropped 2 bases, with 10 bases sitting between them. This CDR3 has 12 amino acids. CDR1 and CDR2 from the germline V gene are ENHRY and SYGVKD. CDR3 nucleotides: TGTGCCATCTCAGGGGAGACCTACGAGCAGTACTTC. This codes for CAISGETYEQYF.

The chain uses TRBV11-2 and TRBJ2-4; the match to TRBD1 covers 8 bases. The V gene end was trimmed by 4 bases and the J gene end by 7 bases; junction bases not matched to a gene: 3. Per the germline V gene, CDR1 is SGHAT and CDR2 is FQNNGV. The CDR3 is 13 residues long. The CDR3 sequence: CASSSTGGNIQYF. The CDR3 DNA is TGTGCCAGCAGCTCCACAGGGGGTAACATTCAGTACTTC.